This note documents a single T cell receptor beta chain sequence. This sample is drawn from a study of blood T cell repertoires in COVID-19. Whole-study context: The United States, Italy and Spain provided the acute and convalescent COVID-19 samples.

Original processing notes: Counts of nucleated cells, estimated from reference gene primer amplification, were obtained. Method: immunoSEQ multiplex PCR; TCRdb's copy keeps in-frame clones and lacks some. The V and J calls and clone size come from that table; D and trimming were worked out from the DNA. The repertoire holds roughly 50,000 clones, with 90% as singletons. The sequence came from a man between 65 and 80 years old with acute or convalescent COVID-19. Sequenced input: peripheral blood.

This chain's CDR3 is CASSGQQGAVYGYTF. In nucleotides, the CDR3 is TGTGCCAGCAGTGGACAACAGGGGGCGGTCTATGGCTACACCTTC. The V gene is TRBV25-1, the J gene TRBJ1-2; 9 bases are shared with TRBD1. The CDR3 extends over 15 amino acids. CDR1 is MGHDK, CDR2 SYGVNS, per germline. The V gene end was trimmed by 4 bases and the J gene end by 4 bases; junction bases not matched to a gene: 7.